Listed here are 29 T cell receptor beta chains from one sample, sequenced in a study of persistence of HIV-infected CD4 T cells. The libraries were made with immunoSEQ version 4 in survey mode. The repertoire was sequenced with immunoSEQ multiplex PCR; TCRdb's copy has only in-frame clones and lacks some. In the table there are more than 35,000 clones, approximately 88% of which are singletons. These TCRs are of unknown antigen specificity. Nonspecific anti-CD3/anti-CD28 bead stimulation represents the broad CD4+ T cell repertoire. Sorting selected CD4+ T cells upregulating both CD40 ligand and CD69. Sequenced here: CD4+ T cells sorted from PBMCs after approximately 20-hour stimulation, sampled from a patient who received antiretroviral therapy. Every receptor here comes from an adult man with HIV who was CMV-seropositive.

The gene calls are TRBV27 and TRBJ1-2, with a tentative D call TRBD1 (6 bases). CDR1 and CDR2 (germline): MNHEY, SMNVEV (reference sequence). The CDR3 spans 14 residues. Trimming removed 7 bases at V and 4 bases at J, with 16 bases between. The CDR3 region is CASTRIGGSYGYTF. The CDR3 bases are TGTGCCAGCACCCGCATTGGGGGCAGCTATGGCTACACCTTC.

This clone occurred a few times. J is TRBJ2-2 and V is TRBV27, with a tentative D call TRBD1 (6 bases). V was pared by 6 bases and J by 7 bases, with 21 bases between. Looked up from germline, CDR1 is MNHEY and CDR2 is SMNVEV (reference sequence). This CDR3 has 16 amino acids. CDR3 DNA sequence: TGTGCCAGCAGCCTGGACCCGGGACATAAAGTCGGGGAGCTGTTTTTT. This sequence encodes CASSLDPGHKVGELFF.

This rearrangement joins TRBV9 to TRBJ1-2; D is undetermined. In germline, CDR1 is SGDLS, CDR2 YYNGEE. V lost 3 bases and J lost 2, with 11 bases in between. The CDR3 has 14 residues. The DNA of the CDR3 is TGTGCCAGCAGCGCGCGGGCTACCAACTATGGCTACACCTTC. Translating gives CASSARATNYGYTF.

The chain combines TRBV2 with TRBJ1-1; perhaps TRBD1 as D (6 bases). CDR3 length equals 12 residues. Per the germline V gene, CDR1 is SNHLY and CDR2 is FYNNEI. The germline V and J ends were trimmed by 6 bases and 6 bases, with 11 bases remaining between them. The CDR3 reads CASSINRAEAFF. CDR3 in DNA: TGTGCCAGCAGCATCAACAGGGCTGAAGCTTTCTTT.

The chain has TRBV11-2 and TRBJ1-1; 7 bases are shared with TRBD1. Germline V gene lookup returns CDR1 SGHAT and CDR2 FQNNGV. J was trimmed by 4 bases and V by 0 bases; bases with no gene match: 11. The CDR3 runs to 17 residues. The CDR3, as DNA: TGTGCCAGCAGCTTAGATGGGGCAGGGGGACCCCGCACTGAAGCTTTCTTT. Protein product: CASSLDGAGGPRTEAFF. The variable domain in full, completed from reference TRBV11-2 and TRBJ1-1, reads EAGVAQSPRYKIIEKRQSVAFWCNPISGHATLYWYQQILGQGPKLLIQFQNNGVVDDSQLPKDRFSAERLKGVDSTLKIQPAKLEDSAVYLCASSLDGAGGPRTEAFFGQGTRLTVV.

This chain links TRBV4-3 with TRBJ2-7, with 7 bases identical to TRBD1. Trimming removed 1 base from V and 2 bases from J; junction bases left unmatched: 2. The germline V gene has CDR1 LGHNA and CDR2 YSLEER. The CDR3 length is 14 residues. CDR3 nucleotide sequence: TGCGCCAGCAGCCAAGGACAGGGCACCTACGAGCAGTACTTC. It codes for CASSQGQGTYEQYF.

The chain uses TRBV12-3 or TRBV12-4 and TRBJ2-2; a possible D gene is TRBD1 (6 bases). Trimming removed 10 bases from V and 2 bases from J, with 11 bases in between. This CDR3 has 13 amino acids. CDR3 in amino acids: CATRQVNTGELFF. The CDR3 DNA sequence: TGTGCCACAAGACAGGTTAACACCGGGGAGCTGTTTTTT.

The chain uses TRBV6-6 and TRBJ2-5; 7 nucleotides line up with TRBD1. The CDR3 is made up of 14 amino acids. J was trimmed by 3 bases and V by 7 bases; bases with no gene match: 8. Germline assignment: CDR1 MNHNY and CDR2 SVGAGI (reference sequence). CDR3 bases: TGTGCCAGCATGATTGACAGGGTTAAAGAGACCCAGTACTTC. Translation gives CASMIDRVKETQYF.

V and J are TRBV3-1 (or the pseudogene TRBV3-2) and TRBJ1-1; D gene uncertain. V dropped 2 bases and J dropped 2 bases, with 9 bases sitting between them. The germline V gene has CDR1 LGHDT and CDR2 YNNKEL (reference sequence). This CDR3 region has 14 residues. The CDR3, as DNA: TGTGCCAGCAGCCAAAAGGGTTCAAACACTGAAGCTTTCTTT. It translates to CASSQKGSNTEAFF.

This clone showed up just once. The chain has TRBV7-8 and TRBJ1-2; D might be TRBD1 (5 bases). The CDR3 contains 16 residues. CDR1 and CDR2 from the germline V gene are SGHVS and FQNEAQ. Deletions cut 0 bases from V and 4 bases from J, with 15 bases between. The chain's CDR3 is CASSLAHGAAPYGYTF. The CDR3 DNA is TGTGCCAGCAGCTTAGCGCACGGGGCGGCCCCCTATGGCTACACCTTC.

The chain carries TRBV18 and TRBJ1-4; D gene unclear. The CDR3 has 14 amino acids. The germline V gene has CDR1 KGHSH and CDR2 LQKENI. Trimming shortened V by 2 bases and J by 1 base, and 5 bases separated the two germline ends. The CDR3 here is CASSPSGTNEKLFF. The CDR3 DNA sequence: TGTGCCAGCTCACCAAGCGGAACTAATGAAAAACTGTTTTTT. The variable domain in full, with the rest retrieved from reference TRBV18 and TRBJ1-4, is NAGVMQNPRHLVRRRGQEARLRCSPMKGHSHVYWYRQLPEEGLKFMVYLQKENIIDESGMPKERFSAEFPKEGPSILRIQQVVRGDSAAYFCASSPSGTNEKLFFGSGTQLSVL.

For the CDR3, the DNA is TGTGCCAGCAGCCTAGGTTGGGTAAGCTCCTACAATGAGCAGTTCTTC. Amino acid sequence: CASSLGWVSSYNEQFF. The genes are TRBV3-1 (or the pseudogene TRBV3-2) and TRBJ2-1; D gene ambiguous. This CDR3 comprises 16 residues. Trimming left V 4 bases short and J 0 bases short, with 13 bases between. The germline V gene encodes CDR1 LGHDT and CDR2 YNNKEL (reference sequence).

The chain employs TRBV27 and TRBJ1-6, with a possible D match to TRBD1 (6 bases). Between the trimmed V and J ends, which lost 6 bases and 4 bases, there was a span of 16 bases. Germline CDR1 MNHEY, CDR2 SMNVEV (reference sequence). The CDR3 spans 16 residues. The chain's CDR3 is CASRSQGGNYNSPLHF. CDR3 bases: TGTGCCAGCAGATCACAGGGAGGAAATTATAATTCACCCCTCCACTTT.

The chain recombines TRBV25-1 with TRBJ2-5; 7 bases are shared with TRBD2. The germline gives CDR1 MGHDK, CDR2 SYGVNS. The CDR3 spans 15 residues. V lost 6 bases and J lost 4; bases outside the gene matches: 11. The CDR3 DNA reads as TGTGCCAGCAGCTTCCCCCGCACGGGGGGAGAGACCCAGTACTTC. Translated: CASSFPRTGGETQYF.

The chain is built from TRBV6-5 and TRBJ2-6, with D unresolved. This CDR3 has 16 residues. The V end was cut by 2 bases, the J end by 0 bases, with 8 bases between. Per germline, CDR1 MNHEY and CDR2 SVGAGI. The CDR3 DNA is TGTGCCAGCAGTTACGGAGTTAACTCTGGGGCCAACGTCCTGACTTTC. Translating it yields CASSYGVNSGANVLTF.

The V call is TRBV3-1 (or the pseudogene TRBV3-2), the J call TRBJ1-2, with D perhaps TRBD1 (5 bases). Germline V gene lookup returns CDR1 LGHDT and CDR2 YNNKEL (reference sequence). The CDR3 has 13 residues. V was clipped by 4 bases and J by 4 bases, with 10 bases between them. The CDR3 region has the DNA TGTGCCAGCAGCCTCGGGACGGGCTATGGCTACACCTTC. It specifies CASSLGTGYGYTF.

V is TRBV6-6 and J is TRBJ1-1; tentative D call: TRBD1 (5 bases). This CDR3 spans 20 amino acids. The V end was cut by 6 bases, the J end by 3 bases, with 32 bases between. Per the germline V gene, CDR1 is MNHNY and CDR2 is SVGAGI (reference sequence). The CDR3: CASSLRPGYRGVSTDTEAFF. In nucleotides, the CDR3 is TGTGCCAGCAGCCTGAGGCCGGGTTATCGGGGCGTTTCCACGGACACTGAAGCTTTCTTT.

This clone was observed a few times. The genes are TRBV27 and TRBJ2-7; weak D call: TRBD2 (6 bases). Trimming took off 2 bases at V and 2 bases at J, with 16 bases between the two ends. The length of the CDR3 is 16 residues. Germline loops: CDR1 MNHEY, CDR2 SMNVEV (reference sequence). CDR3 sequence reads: CASSLRVGSGTYEQYF. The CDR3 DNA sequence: TGTGCCAGCAGTTTAAGGGTAGGTAGCGGTACCTACGAGCAGTACTTC.

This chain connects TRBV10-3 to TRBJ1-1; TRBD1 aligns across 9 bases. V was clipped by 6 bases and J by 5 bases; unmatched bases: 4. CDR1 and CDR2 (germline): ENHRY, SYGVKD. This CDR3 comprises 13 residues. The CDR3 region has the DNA TGTGCCATCAGAACCGACAGGGGGACTGAAGCTTTCTTT. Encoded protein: CAIRTDRGTEAFF.

CDR3 residues: CASSLLADNEQFF. The DNA for the CDR3 is TGTGCCAGCAGCTTACTAGCGGACAATGAGCAGTTCTTC. The chain combines TRBV7-2 with TRBJ2-1; 7 nucleotides align to TRBD2. Germline values: CDR1 SGHTA, CDR2 FQGNSA. The CDR3 consists of 13 residues. J lost 5 bases, V lost 2 bases, and 0 bases had no gene match. The variable domain in full, completed from reference TRBV7-2 and TRBJ2-1, reads GAGVSQSPSNKVTEKGKDVELRCDPISGHTALYWYRQSLGQGLEFLIYFQGNSAPDKSGLPSDRFSAERTGGSVSTLTIQRTQQEDSAVYLCASSLLADNEQFFGPGTRLTVL.

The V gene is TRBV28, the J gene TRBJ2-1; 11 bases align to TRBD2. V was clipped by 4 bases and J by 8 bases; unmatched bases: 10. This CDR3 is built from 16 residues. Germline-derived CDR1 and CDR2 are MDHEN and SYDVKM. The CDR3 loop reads CASSSLTSGRKDEQFF. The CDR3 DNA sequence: TGTGCCAGCAGTTCCTTAACTAGCGGGAGAAAGGATGAGCAGTTCTTC.

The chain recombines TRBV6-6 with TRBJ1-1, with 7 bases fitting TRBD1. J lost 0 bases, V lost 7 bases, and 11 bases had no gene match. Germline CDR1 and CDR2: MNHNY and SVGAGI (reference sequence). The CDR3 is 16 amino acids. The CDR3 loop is CASTVTRDSMNTEAFF. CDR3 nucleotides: TGTGCCAGCACAGTTACTAGGGACAGTATGAACACTGAAGCTTTCTTT.

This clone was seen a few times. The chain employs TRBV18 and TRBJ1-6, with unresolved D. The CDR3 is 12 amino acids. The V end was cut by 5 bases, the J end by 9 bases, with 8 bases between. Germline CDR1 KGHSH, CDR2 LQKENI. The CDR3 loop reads CASSTDVSPLHF. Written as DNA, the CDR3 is TGTGCCAGCTCAACGGACGTTTCACCCCTCCACTTT.

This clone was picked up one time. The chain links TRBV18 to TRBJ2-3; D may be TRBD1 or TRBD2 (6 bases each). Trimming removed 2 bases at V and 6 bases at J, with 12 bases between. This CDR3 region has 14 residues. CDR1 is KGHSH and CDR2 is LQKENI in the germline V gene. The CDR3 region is CASSPNGGGDTQYF. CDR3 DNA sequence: TGTGCCAGCTCACCAAACGGAGGGGGGGATACGCAGTATTTT.

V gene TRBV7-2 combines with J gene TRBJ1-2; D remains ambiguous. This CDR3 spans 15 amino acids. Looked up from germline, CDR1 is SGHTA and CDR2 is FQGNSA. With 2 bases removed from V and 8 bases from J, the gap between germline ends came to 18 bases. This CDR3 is CASSLLRKPTVGYTF. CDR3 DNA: TGTGCCAGCAGCTTATTGAGGAAGCCAACCGTGGGCTACACCTTC.

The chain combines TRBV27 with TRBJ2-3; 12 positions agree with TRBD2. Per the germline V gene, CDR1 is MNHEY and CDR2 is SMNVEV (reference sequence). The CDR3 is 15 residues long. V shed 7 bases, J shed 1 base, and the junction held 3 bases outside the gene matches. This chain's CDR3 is CASTSGGAGTDTQYF. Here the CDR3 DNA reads TGTGCCAGCACTAGCGGGGGGGCGGGCACAGATACGCAGTATTTT.

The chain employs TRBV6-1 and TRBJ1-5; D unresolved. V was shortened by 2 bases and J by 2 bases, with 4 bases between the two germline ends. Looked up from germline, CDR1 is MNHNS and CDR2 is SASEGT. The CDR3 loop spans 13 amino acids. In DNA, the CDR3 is TGTGCCAGCAGTGAAAAGGGCAATCAGCCCCAGCATTTT. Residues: CASSEKGNQPQHF.

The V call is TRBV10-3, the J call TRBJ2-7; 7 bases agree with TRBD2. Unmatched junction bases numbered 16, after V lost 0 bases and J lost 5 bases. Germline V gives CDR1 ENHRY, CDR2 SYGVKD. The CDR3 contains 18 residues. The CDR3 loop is CAISESLGSSGRSNEQYF. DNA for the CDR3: TGTGCCATCAGTGAGTCGTTGGGCTCTAGCGGTCGGAGCAACGAGCAGTACTTC.

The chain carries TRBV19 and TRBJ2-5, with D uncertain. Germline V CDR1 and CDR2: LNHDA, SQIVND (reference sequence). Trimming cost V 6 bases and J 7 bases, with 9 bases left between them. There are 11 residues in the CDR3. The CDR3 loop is CASRVGWTQYF. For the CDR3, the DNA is TGTGCCAGTAGGGTAGGTTGGACCCAGTACTTC. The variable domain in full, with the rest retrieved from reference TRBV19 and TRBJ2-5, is DGGITQSPKYLFRKEGQNVTLSCEQNLNHDAMYWYRQDPGQGLRLIYYSQIVNDFQKGDIAEGYSVSREKKESFPLTVTSAQKNPTAFYLCASRVGWTQYFGPGTRLLVL.